This TCR beta chain was found in a study of T cell changes during pregnancy in multiple sclerosis (dated by TCRdb to the late 2010s). For the wider study: In women with multiple sclerosis, the researchers looked at how the T cell repertoire shifted as pregnancy progressed.

Details on this clone: This clone's antigen is unknown. Per-base qualities were not stored, and no clone one base away is much larger.

The library was made by the immunoSEQ multiplex PCR assay. Imported from immuneACCESS, the table was reduced by TCRdb to in-frame sequences with V and J called. These copies leave out some clones; in studies compared against another copy, an unresolved V gene accounts for under half, and the cause of the remainder is not known. This sample has approximately 70,000 clones in its table, and about 93% of those were observed once. Clones ranked in the top ten supply less than 0.15% of the sample. The sample consisted of CD4+ T cells from peripheral blood mononuclear cells, taken after pregnancy. The receptor comes from a female donor with multiple sclerosis, enrolled in a pregnancy study.

The CDR3 protein is CASSPSGGETQYF. The DNA reads TGTGCCAGCAGCCCCAGTGGAGGAGAGACCCAGTACTTC. The chain was built from TRBV11-3 and TRBJ2-5; the D gene is perhaps TRBD2, from 5 matching bases. From the germline V gene, CDR1 is SGHNT and CDR2 is YENEEA. Trimming removed 5 bases from V and 4 bases from J, leaving 11 bases between the germline ends. From the cysteine through the phenylalanine, the CDR3 covers 13 amino acids. Of the read, only the CDR3 DNA is kept; its 39 bases are in frame from base 1.